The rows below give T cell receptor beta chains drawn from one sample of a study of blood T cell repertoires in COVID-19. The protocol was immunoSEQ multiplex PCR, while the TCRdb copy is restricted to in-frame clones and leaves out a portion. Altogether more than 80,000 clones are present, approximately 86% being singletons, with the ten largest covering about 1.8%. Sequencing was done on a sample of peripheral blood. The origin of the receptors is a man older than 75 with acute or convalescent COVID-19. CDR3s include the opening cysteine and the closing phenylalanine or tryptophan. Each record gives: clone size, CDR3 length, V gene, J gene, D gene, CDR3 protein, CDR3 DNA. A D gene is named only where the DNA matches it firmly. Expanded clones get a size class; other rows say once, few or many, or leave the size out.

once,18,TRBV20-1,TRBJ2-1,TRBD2,CSASKGLAGLSSYNEQFF,TGCAGTGCTAGTAAGGGACTAGCGGGCCTTAGCTCCTACAATGAGCAGTTCTTC
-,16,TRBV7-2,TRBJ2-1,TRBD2,CASSLGPAGGYNEQFF,TGTGCCAGCAGCTTAGGACCGGCGGGAGGGTACAATGAGCAGTTCTTC
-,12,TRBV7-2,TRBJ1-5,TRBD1,CASGQGNQPQHF,TGTGCCAGCGGACAGGGGAATCAGCCCCAGCATTTT
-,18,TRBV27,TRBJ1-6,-,CASSLSAPGRAYNSPLHF,TGTGCCAGCAGTTTATCTGCTCCGGGCAGGGCCTATAATTCACCCCTCCACTTT
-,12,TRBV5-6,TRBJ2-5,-,CASSQRGETQYF,TGTGCCAGCAGCCAACGGGGGGAGACCCAGTACTTC
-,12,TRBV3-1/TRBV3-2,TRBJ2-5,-,CASSQRKETQYF,TGTGCCAGCAGCCAACGTAAAGAGACCCAGTACTTC
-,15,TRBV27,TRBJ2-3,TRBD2,CASSFGLAGGYTQYF,TGTGCCAGCAGTTTTGGACTAGCGGGAGGTTATACGCAGTATTTT
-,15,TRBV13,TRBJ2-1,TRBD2,CASSFSSGMTDEQFF,TGTGCCAGCAGCTTTAGTAGCGGGATGACCGATGAGCAGTTCTTC
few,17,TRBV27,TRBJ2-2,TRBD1,CASSLSPRQGTTGELFF,TGTGCCAGCAGTTTATCCCCACGACAGGGTACCACCGGGGAGCTGTTTTTT
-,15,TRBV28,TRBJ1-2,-,CASSLILRGNYGYTF,TGTGCCAGCAGTTTAATTTTACGGGGGAACTATGGCTACACCTTC
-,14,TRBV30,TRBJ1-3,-,CAWSTGSSGNTIYF,TGTGCCTGGAGTACAGGGAGCTCTGGAAACACCATATATTTT
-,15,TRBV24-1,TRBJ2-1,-,CATSDIWDSYNEQFF,TGTGCCACCAGTGATATCTGGGACTCGTACAATGAGCAGTTCTTC
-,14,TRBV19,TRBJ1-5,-,CASSMLPGNQPQHF,TGTGCCAGTAGTATGCTCCCGGGAAATCAGCCCCAGCATTTT
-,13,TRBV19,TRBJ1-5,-,CASSIGYNQPQHF,TGTGCCAGTAGTATAGGTTACAATCAGCCCCAGCATTTT
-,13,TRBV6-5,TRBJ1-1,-,CASSYYPFEGAFF,TGTGCCAGCAGTTATTATCCTTTCGAGGGAGCTTTCTTT
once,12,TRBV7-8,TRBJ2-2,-,CASSHTTGELFF,TGTGCCAGCAGCCACACCACCGGGGAGCTGTTTTTT
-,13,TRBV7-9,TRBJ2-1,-,CASSPGTHNEQFF,TGTGCCAGCAGCCCGGGGACTCACAATGAGCAGTTCTTC
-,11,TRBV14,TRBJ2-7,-,CASSHLYEQYF,TGTGCCAGCAGCCACCTCTACGAGCAGTACTTC
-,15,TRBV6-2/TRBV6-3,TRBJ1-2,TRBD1,CASSDALQGRGGYTF,TGTGCCAGCAGCGACGCCTTACAGGGGAGAGGAGGCTACACCTTC
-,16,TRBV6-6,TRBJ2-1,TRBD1,CASSRRETGFYNEQFF,TGTGCCAGCAGTCGGCGAGAGACAGGGTTCTACAATGAGCAGTTCTTC
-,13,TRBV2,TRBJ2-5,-,CASIGGAQETQYF,TGTGCCAGCATAGGGGGGGCACAAGAGACCCAGTACTTC
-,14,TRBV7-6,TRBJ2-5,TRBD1,CASSLIGGGETQYF,TGTGCCAGCAGCTTAATAGGGGGCGGGGAGACCCAGTACTTC
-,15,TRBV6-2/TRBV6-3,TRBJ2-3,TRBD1,CASSYQGTGTDTQYF,TGTGCCAGCAGTTACCAGGGGACAGGTACAGATACGCAGTATTTT
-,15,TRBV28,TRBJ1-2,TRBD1,CASSLSAQGANGYTF,TGTGCCAGCAGTCTTTCGGCACAGGGGGCAAATGGCTACACCTTC